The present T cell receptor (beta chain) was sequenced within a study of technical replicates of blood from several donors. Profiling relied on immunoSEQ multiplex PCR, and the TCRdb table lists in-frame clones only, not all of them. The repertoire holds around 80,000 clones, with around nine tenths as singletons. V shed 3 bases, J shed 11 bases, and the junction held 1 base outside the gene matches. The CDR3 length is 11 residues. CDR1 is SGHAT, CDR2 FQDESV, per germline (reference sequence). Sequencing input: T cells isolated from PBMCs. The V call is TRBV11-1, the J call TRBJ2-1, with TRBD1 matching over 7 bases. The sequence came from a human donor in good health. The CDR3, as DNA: TGTGCCAGCAGCTTGACAGGGAAGCAGTTCTTC. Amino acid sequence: CASSLTGKQFF. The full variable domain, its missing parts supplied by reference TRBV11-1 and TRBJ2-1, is EAEVAQSPRYKITEKSQAVAFWCDPISGHATLYWYRQILGQGPELLVQFQDESVVDDSQLPKDRFSAERLKGVDSTLKIQPAELGDSAMYLCASSLTGKQFFGPGTRLTVL.